This T cell receptor beta chain was recorded in a study of neoadjuvant anti-PD-1 for oral cavity cancer. Across the study: Around day 43, patients without progression received a fourth nivolumab dose before surgery.

Specified time point: after neoadjuvant nivolumab, at surgical resection. Here immunoSEQ multiplex PCR was the method, and the copy in TCRdb shows in-frame clones only, minus some. The sample lists just over 65,000 clones, roughly 85% seen once, with about 3.4% in the top ten. This CDR3 has 14 residues. The ends were cut back, 6 bases at V and 0 bases at J, with 11 bases in the middle. Germline V gene data show CDR1 as MNHEY and CDR2 as SVGAGI. This clone turned up a few times. Sequenced here: PBMCs, sampled after nivolumab (anti-PD-1) treatment. The sequence was collected from a person between 40 and 79 years old with oral cavity squamous cell carcinoma. V gene TRBV6-5 combines with J gene TRBJ1-1; maybe TRBD1 (5 bases). CDR3 amino acids: CASRFGTLNTEAFF. CDR3 DNA sequence: TGTGCCAGCAGATTCGGGACCTTGAACACTGAAGCTTTCTTT.